These 14 T cell receptor beta chains were sequenced from one sample in a study of blood T cell repertoires in COVID-19. Only in-frame clones appear in the TCRdb table, and some are missing; sequencing was by immunoSEQ multiplex PCR. The sample has roughly 65,000 clones, around 80% seen once. Sequenced: peripheral blood. The receptors derive from an elderly man with acute or convalescent COVID-19.

J is TRBJ1-1 and V is TRBV21-1. TRBV21-1 is labeled a pseudogene. This CDR3 has 17 residues. CDR3: CASSVPVAGTLNTEAFF. The CDR3 bases are TGTGCCAGCAGCGTCCCCGTTGCCGGGACTCTGAACACTGAAGCTTTCTTT.

V and J are TRBV18 and TRBJ2-2, with D possibly matching TRBD2 (7 bases). V was clipped by 2 bases and J by 5 bases, with 18 bases between them. The V gene's germline CDR1 is KGHSH and CDR2 LQKENI. This CDR3 is built from 17 residues. CDR3: CASSPESRGAETGELFF. CDR3 nucleotide sequence: TGTGCCAGCTCACCAGAAAGTCGGGGGGCGGAGACCGGGGAGCTGTTTTTT.

The V call is TRBV19, the J call TRBJ2-7, with a weak D call TRBD2 (5 bases). CDR1 is LNHDA, CDR2 SQIVND, per germline (reference sequence). Trimming left V 8 bases short and J 6 bases short, with 17 bases between. The CDR3 runs to 13 residues. CDR3 sequence reads: CASAQSSGVEQYF. DNA for the CDR3: TGTGCCAGTGCCCAGAGTTCCGGGGTCGAGCAGTACTTC.

The chain carries TRBV5-4 and TRBJ2-1; TRBD2 agrees at 7 bases. With 0 bases clipped from V and 1 base from J, the junction kept 4 bases outside the gene matches. This CDR3 is built from 16 residues. Germline V gives CDR1 SGHNT, CDR2 YYREEE (reference sequence). The CDR3 spells CASSLARGSSYNEQFF. CDR3 DNA sequence: TGTGCCAGCAGCTTGGCGCGCGGGAGTTCCTACAATGAGCAGTTCTTC.

CDR3 protein: CASSPERYGYTF. In DNA form, the CDR3 reads TGTGCCAGCAGCCCGGAGAGGTATGGCTACACCTTC. This chain connects TRBV2 to TRBJ1-2, with unresolved D. The V end was cut by 6 bases, the J end by 5 bases, with 10 bases between. Germline V lookup: CDR1 SNHLY, CDR2 FYNNEI. This CDR3 has 12 amino acids. The full variable domain, its missing parts supplied by reference TRBV2 and TRBJ1-2, is EPEVTQTPSHQVTQMGQEVILRCVPISNHLYFYWYRQILGQKVEFLVSFYNNEISEKSEIFDDQFSVERPDGSNFTLKIRSTKLEDSAMYFCASSPERYGYTFGSGTRLTVV.

This clone is medium-sized within its sample. The chain has TRBV19 and TRBJ1-5; TRBD1 matches at 10 bases. CDR1 and CDR2 from the germline V gene are LNHDA and SQIVND (reference sequence). The CDR3 sequence is 15 residues long. Germline trimming cut 5 bases from V and 5 bases from J; bases unmatched to any gene: 6. DNA for the CDR3: TGTGCCAGTAGTGGCCGGGACAGGGGCTATCAGCCCCAGCATTTT. It encodes CASSGRDRGYQPQHF.

This clone has a handful of counts. V and J are TRBV9 and TRBJ2-1; D remains ambiguous. This CDR3 contains 16 residues. The V end was cut by 4 bases, the J end by 2 bases, with 16 bases between. CDR1 is SGDLS and CDR2 is YYNGEE in the germline V gene. CDR3 bases: TGTGCCAGCAGCCCCTCAGCGCGCACCACCTACAATGAGCAGTTCTTC. Protein: CASSPSARTTYNEQFF.

CDR3 bases: TGTGCCAGCAGCTTAACCGCCGACAGGGAAGAAGCTTTCTTT. Its translation: CASSLTADREEAFF. The chain carries TRBV7-3 and TRBJ1-1; 7 nucleotides agree with TRBD1. Germline-derived CDR1 and CDR2 are SGHTA and FQGTGA. The CDR3 consists of 14 residues. The trim removed 0 bases at V and 8 bases at J, leaving 6 bases unmatched. Full variable domain (missing parts from reference TRBV7-3 and TRBJ1-1): GAGVSQTPSNKVTEKGKYVELRCDPISGHTALYWYRQSLGQGPEFLIYFQGTGAADDSGLPNDRFFAVRPEGSVSTLKIQRTERGDSAVYLCASSLTADREEAFFGQGTRLTVV.

This chain uses TRBV5-1 with TRBJ2-7; TRBD2 aligns across 11 bases. J was trimmed by 6 bases and V by 1 base; bases with no gene match: 3. This CDR3 region has 14 residues. Germline V gives CDR1 SGHRS, CDR2 YFSETQ. CDR3 sequence: CASSLLAGGAEQYF. In DNA, the CDR3 is TGCGCCAGCAGCTTGCTAGCGGGAGGTGCCGAGCAGTACTTC.

The genes are TRBV28 and TRBJ1-2; 8 bases fit TRBD1. There are 17 residues in the CDR3. The V gene's germline CDR1 is MDHEN and CDR2 SYDVKM. Trimming removed 6 bases from V and 0 bases from J; junction bases left unmatched: 12. This CDR3 is CASSRAGTGTPNYGYTF. The CDR3 DNA reads TGTGCCAGCAGCCGAGCTGGGACAGGCACGCCTAACTATGGCTACACCTTC.

The chain carries TRBV28 and TRBJ1-5; D is possibly TRBD1 (6 bases). The V end was cut by 5 bases, the J end by 2 bases, with 16 bases between. This CDR3 is built from 16 residues. Per germline, CDR1 MDHEN and CDR2 SYDVKM. CDR3 region: CASSGGGGDGNQPQHF. CDR3 coding DNA: TGTGCCAGCAGTGGGGGAGGGGGGGACGGCAATCAGCCCCAGCATTTT.

The chain uses TRBV4-3 and TRBJ2-3; D perhaps matches TRBD2 (5 bases). Germline V lookup: CDR1 LGHNA, CDR2 YSLEER. The CDR3 length is 17 residues. Trimming left V 3 bases short and J 4 bases short, with 20 bases between. CDR3 in DNA: TGCGCCAGCAGCCATTATCCCAAAGGTACCGGGGCAGATACGCAGTATTTT. It encodes CASSHYPKGTGADTQYF.

This clone has only a few counts. As DNA, the CDR3 is TGTGCCAGCAGTCACAGGGGGCAGTGGGAGACCCAGTACTTC. Protein sequence: CASSHRGQWETQYF. The rearrangement links TRBV27 to TRBJ2-5; TRBD1 matches at 9 bases. This CDR3 is 14 amino acids long. CDR1 MNHEY and CDR2 SMNVEV come from the germline V gene (reference sequence). Trimming removed 5 bases from V and 5 bases from J; junction bases left unmatched: 6.

The J gene is TRBJ2-5, the V gene TRBV7-2; TRBD2 matches at 13 bases. V was pared by 5 bases and J by 2 bases, with 2 bases of the junction left unmatched. This CDR3 contains 15 residues. Germline assignment: CDR1 SGHTA and CDR2 FQGNSA. The CDR3 region has the DNA TGTGCCAGCAGCACGGGACTAGCGGGGCAAGAGACCCAGTACTTC. It encodes CASSTGLAGQETQYF. The variable domain in full, with the rest retrieved from reference TRBV7-2 and TRBJ2-5, is GAGVSQSPSNKVTEKGKDVELRCDPISGHTALYWYRQSLGQGLEFLIYFQGNSAPDKSGLPSDRFSAERTGGSVSTLTIQRTQQEDSAVYLCASSTGLAGQETQYFGPGTRLLVL.